This T cell receptor (beta chain) was recorded in a study of patients and donors after allogeneic stem cell transplantation. Germline loops: CDR1 SEHNR, CDR2 FQNEAQ (reference sequence). The V and J ends lost 5 bases and 0 bases respectively, with 14 bases between them. The CDR3 has 16 residues. This clonotype showed up just a few times. One entry per CDR3 protein results from TCRdb running MiXCR on the RT-PCR reads. The table records roughly 940,000 distinct CDR3 sequences, under 20% of them present only once. The TCR sequence derives from a human donor who was either an allogeneic HSCT recipient or a stem cell or donor lymphocyte infusion donor (not recorded which). It is not recorded whose cells these are; they may come from a transplant donor. The rearrangement joins TRBV7-9 to TRBJ1-3, with D possibly TRBD1 on 6 matching bases. The sequenced sample was blood, either unsorted or a sorted T cell fraction (not recorded which). DNA of the CDR3: TGTGCCAGCAGCCATCACAGGGATAGCTCTGGAAACACCATATATTTT. Translation: CASSHHRDSSGNTIYF.